The 11 T cell receptor beta chains listed next were all sequenced from one sample in a study of metastatic and nonmetastatic thyroid tumors. With MiXCR, TCRdb reprocessed the PCR reads. The table lists tens of thousands of clones, approximately 25% of them singletons. Before thyroid surgery, none of the patients had received any treatment. Source material: tumor tissue. Receptors were obtained from a female donor with papillary thyroid cancer or a benign thyroid nodule (not recorded which). Some clones in this sample may be carry-over from other donors' samples.

The chain is built from TRBV19 and TRBJ2-2; the match to TRBD1 covers 10 bases. This CDR3 contains 16 residues. Germline CDR1 is LNHDA and CDR2 is SQIVND (reference sequence). V was pared by 5 bases and J by 7 bases, with 10 bases of the junction left unmatched. The CDR3 here is CASSLYRDRGDGELFF. CDR3 sequence (DNA): TGTGCCAGTAGTCTTTACCGGGACAGGGGTGACGGGGAGCTGTTTTTT.

The J gene is TRBJ2-1, the V gene TRBV9, with 9 bases matching TRBD2. Per germline, CDR1 SGDLS and CDR2 YYNGEE. The CDR3 sequence is 18 residues long. The V segment lost 0 bases and the J segment 4 bases; nucleotides outside the gene matches: 11. The CDR3 DNA follows: TGTGCCAGCAGCGTAGCGGGATTGTCGACTAGCGGTTACAATGAGCAGTTCTTC. Translating it yields CASSVAGLSTSGYNEQFF.

This clone has ten or more counts. The V and J genes are TRBV20-1 and TRBJ2-3; 10 positions match TRBD2. V shed 0 bases, J shed 2 bases, and the junction held 8 bases outside the gene matches. This CDR3 contains 17 residues. Germline CDR1 DFQATT, CDR2 SNEGSKA (reference sequence). This CDR3 reads CSARDEGTSAYTDTQYF. CDR3 bases: TGCAGTGCTAGAGATGAGGGGACTAGCGCCTACACAGATACGCAGTATTTT.

The rearrangement joins TRBV2 to TRBJ1-5; D remains unclear. This CDR3 has 14 residues. V was clipped by 4 bases and J by 6 bases, with 13 bases between them. Germline CDR1 reads SNHLY; CDR2 reads FYNNEI. The CDR3 spells CASSGRSGSQPQHF. CDR3 sequence (DNA): TGTGCCAGCAGTGGACGTTCGGGATCTCAGCCCCAGCATTTT.

This clone was seen more than once but under ten times. V is TRBV6-1 and J is TRBJ1-4, with TRBD1 matching over 8 bases. The CDR3 is 15 amino acids. Germline assignment: CDR1 MNHNS and CDR2 SASEGT. V gave up 6 bases and J gave up 1 base; unmatched junction bases: 4. CDR3 bases: TGTGCCAGCAGGGGACAGGTTGTAACTAATGAAAAACTGTTTTTT. This sequence encodes CASRGQVVTNEKLFF.

This clone has more than one count but fewer than ten. The gene calls are TRBV6-4 and TRBJ1-1; D might be TRBD1 (6 bases). This CDR3 has 13 amino acids. V lost 5 bases and J 5 bases, leaving 12 bases between the germline ends. Germline-derived CDR1 and CDR2 are MRHNA and SNTAGT. The CDR3 coding sequence is TGTGCCAGCAGTTCGTTTAGGGGGACTGAAGCTTTCTTT. Its protein product is CASSSFRGTEAFF.

The V and J genes are TRBV6-6 and TRBJ1-2, with 10 bases aligning to TRBD1. V lost 7 bases, J lost 0 bases, and 14 bases stayed unmatched. The CDR3 has 18 residues. Germline CDR1 and CDR2: MNHNY and SVGAGI (reference sequence). In DNA, the CDR3 is TGTGCCAGCACCGAGGGACAGGGGCACTCTCAAACTAACTATGGCTACACCTTC. Its translation is CASTEGQGHSQTNYGYTF.

The rearrangement uses TRBV5-1 and TRBJ2-1; unclear D gene. The germline V gene encodes CDR1 SGHRS and CDR2 YFSETQ. This CDR3 is built from 13 residues. Deletions cut 3 bases from V and 6 bases from J, with 10 bases between. This CDR3 reads CASSSGSGNEQFF. CDR3 bases: TGCGCCAGCAGCTCCGGAAGTGGCAATGAGCAGTTCTTC.

This clone was found a few times. V usage is TRBV10-1 and J usage is TRBJ1-1; the D is unclear. V was cut by 8 bases and J by 4 bases, with 17 bases left in between. This CDR3 is 14 amino acids long. Germline CDR1 is WNHNN and CDR2 is SYGVQD (reference sequence). For the CDR3, the DNA is TGCGCCAGCGTGCCCTCAGGTGCGGTCACTGAAGCTTTCTTT. Its protein is CASVPSGAVTEAFF.

V is TRBV27 and J is TRBJ2-7; D unclear. V lost 0 bases and J lost 10, with 16 bases in between. This CDR3 spans 14 amino acids. Germline values: CDR1 MNHEY, CDR2 SMNVEV (reference sequence). The CDR3: CASSLSTHPTSQYF. CDR3 bases: TGTGCCAGCAGTTTATCTACTCACCCTACGAGCCAGTACTTC.

This clone was seen at least ten times. The V gene is TRBV10-3, the J gene TRBJ1-1, with TRBD1 matching 11 bases. Per germline, CDR1 ENHRY and CDR2 SYGVKD. The CDR3 is made up of 18 amino acids. The junction had 12 bases not matched to a gene; V was cut back by 1 base and J by 5 bases. CDR3 nucleotides: TGTGCCATCAGTGAGTGGTACGGGACAGGGGGGGTTGGAACTGAAGCTTTCTTT. This gives the protein CAISEWYGTGGVGTEAFF.